This T cell receptor (beta chain) was retrieved from a study of T cell changes during pregnancy in multiple sclerosis. Some clones are missing from TCRdb's copy, which holds only in-frame ones; the method was immunoSEQ multiplex PCR. The table includes 65,000 to 85,000 clones, around 89% detected once. V lost 3 bases and J lost 11, with 19 bases in between. The CDR3 sequence is 14 residues long. Germline V lookup: CDR1 SGHTA, CDR2 FQGNSA. The chain joins TRBV7-2 to TRBJ1-1; maybe TRBD1 (6 bases). The sequence came from a female donor in good health, enrolled as a control in a pregnancy study. The sequenced sample was peripheral blood, obtained in the first trimester of pregnancy. The CDR3: CASSFSITGNRAFF. CDR3 nucleotides: TGTGCCAGCAGCTTCTCTATTACAGGGAATAGGGCTTTCTTT. Variable domain in full (rest from reference TRBV7-2 and TRBJ1-1): GAGVSQSPSNKVTEKGKDVELRCDPISGHTALYWYRQSLGQGLEFLIYFQGNSAPDKSGLPSDRFSAERTGGSVSTLTIQRTQQEDSAVYLCASSFSITGNRAFFGQGTRLTVV.